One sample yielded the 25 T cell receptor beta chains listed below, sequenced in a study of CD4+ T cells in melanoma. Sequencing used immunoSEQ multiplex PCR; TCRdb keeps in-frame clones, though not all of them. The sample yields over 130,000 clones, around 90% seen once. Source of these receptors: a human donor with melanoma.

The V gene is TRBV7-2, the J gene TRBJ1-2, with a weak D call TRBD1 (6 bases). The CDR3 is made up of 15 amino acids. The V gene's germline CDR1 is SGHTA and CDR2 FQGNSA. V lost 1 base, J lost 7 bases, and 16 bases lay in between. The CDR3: CASSLELGAVSGYTF. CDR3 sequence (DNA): TGTGCCAGCAGCTTAGAGCTGGGGGCGGTTAGTGGCTACACCTTC.

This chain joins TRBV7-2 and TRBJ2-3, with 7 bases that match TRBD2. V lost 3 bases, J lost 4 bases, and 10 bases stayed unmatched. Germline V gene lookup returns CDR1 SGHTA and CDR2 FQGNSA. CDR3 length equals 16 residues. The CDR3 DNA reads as TGTGCCAGCAGCTTTACTAGCGTCCCGAGGGCAGATACGCAGTATTTT. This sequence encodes CASSFTSVPRADTQYF.

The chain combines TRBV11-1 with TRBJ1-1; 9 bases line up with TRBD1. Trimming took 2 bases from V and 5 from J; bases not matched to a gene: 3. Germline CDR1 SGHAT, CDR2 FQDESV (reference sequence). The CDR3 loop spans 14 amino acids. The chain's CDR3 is CASSLTGGETEAFF. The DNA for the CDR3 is TGTGCCAGCAGCTTAACAGGGGGCGAAACTGAAGCTTTCTTT.

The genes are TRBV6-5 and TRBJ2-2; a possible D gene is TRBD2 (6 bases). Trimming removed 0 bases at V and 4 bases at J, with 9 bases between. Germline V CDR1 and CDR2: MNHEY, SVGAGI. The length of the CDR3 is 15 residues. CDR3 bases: TGTGCCAGCAGTTACTCGGAGGGTGGCACCGGGGAGCTGTTTTTT. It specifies CASSYSEGGTGELFF.

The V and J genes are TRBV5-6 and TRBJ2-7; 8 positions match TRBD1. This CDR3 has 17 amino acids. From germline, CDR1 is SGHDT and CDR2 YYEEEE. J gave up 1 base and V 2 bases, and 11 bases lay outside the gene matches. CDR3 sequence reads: CASSFFSGRGLSYEQYF. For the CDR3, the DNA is TGTGCCAGCAGCTTTTTTTCTGGCAGGGGGCTATCCTACGAGCAGTACTTC.

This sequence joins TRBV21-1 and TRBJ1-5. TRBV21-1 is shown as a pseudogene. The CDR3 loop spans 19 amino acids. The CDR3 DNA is TGTGCCAGCAGCAGTCCCCTGGAAAACGATAAACATAGCAATCAGCCCCAGCATTTT. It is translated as CASSSPLENDKHSNQPQHF.

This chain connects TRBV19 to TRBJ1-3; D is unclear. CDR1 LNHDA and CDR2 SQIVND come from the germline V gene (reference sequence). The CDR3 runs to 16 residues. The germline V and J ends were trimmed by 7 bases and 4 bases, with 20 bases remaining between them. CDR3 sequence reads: CASTPSAYIYGNTIYF. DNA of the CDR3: TGTGCCAGTACTCCAAGCGCATATATTTACGGAAACACCATATATTTT. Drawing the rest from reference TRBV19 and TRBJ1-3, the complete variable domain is DGGITQSPKYLFRKEGQNVTLSCEQNLNHDAMYWYRQDPGQGLRLIYYSQIVNDFQKGDIAEGYSVSREKKESFPLTVTSAQKNPTAFYLCASTPSAYIYGNTIYFGEGSWLTVV.

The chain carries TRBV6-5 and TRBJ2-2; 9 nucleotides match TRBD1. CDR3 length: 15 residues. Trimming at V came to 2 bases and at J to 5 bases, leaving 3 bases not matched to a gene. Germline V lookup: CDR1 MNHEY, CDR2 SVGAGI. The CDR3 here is CASSYLDRGTGELFF. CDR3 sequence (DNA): TGTGCCAGCAGTTACCTGGACAGGGGAACCGGGGAGCTGTTTTTT.

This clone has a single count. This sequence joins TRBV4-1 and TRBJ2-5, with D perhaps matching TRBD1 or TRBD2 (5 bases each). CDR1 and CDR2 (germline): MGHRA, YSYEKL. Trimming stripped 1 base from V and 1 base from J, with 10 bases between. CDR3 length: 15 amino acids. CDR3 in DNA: TGCGCCAGCAGCCAAGCCGGGACGGGCCAAGAGACCCAGTACTTC. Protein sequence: CASSQAGTGQETQYF.

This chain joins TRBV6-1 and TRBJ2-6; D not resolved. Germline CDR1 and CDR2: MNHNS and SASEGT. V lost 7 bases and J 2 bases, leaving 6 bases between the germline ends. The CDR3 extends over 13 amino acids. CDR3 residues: CASTGAGANVLTF. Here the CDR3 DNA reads TGTGCCAGCACGGGTGCTGGGGCCAACGTCCTGACTTTC.

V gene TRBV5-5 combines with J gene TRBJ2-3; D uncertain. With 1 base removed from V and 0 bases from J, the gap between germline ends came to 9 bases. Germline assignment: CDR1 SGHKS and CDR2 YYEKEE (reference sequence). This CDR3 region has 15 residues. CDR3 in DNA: TGTGCCAGCAGCTTGTGGGGTCCTAGCACAGATACGCAGTATTTT. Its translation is CASSLWGPSTDTQYF. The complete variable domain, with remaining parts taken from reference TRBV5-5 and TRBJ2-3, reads DAGVTQSPTHLIKTRGQQVTLRCSPISGHKSVSWYQQVLGQGPQFIFQYYEKEERGRGNFPDRFSARQFPNYSSELNVNALLLGDSALYLCASSLWGPSTDTQYFGPGTRLTVL.

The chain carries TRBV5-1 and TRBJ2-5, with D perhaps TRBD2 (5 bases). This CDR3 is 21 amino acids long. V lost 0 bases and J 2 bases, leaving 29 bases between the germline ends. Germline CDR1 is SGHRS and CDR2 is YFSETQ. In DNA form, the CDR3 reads TGCGCCAGCAGCTTGGCGCCTTCCGGCAGCGGACTCCGACATACTCAAGAGACCCAGTACTTC. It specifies CASSLAPSGSGLRHTQETQYF.

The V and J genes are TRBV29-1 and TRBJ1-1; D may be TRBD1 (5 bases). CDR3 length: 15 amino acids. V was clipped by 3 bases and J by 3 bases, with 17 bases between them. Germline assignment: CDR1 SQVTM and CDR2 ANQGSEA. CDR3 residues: CSVERQGELDTEAFF. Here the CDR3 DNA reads TGCAGCGTTGAGAGGCAGGGCGAATTGGACACTGAAGCTTTCTTT.

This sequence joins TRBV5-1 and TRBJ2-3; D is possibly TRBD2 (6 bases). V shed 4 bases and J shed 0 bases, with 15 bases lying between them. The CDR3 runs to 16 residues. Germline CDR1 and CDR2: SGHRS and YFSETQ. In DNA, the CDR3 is TGCGCCAGCAGCGAAGGTACTAGCAGCAGCACAGATACGCAGTATTTT. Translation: CASSEGTSSSTDTQYF.

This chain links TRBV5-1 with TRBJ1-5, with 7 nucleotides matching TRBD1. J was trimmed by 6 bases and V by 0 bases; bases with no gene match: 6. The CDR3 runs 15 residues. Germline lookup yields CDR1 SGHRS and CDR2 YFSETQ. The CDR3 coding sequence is TGCGCCAGCAGCTTGGCCGGGACAGAGGGTCAGCCCCAGCATTTT. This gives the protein CASSLAGTEGQPQHF.

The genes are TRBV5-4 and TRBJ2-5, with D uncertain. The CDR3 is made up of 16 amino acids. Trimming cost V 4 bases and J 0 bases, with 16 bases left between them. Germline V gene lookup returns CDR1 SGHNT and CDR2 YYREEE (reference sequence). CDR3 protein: CASSRPGFNYQETQYF. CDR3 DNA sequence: TGTGCCAGCAGCCGCCCAGGCTTCAATTACCAAGAGACCCAGTACTTC.

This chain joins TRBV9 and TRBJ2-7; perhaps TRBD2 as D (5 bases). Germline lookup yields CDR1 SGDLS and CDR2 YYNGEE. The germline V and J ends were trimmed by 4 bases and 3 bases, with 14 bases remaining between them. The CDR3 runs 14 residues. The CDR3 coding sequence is TGTGCCAGCAGCCCCGGGCCAGCGGTCTACGAGCAGTACTTC. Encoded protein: CASSPGPAVYEQYF.

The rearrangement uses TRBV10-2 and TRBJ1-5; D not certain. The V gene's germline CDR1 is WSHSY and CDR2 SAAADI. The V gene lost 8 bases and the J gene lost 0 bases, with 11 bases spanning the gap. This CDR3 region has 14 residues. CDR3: CASSREYSNQPQHF. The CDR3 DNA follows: TGCGCCAGCTCGAGGGAGTATAGCAATCAGCCCCAGCATTTT.

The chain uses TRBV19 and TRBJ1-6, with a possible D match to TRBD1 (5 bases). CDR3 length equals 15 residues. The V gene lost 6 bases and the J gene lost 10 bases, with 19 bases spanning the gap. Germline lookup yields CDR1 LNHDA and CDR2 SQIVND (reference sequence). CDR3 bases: TGTGCCAGTAGGACTTCGGTGCGGGCAGGGTCACCCCTCCACTTT. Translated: CASRTSVRAGSPLHF.

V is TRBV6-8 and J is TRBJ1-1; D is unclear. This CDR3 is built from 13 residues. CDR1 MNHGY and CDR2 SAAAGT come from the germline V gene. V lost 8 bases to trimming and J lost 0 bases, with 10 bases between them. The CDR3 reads CASVKRLNTEAFF. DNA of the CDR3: TGTGCCAGCGTTAAACGGTTGAACACTGAAGCTTTCTTT.

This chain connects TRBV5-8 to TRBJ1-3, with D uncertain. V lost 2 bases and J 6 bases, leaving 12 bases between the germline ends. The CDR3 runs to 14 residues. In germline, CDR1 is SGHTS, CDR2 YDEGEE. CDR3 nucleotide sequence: TGTGCCAGCAGCTTACAATTGTCGATAAACACCATATATTTT. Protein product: CASSLQLSINTIYF.

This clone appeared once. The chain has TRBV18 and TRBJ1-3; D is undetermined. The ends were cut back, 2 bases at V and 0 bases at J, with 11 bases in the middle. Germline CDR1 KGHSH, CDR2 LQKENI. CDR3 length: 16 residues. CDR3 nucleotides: TGTGCCAGCTCACCAAGTGCTGACACCTCTGGAAACACCATATATTTT. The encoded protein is CASSPSADTSGNTIYF.

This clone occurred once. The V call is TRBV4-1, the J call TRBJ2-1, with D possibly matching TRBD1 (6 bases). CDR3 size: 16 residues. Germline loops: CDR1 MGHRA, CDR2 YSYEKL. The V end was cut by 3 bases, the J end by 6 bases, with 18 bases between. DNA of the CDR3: TGCGCCAGCAGCCAGCCTGGGACACGGGGATTCAATGAGCAGTTCTTC. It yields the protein CASSQPGTRGFNEQFF.

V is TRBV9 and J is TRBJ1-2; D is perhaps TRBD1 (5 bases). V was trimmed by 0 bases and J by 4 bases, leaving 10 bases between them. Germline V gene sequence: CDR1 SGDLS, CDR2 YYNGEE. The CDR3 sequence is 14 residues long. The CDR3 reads CASSVELGPYGYTF. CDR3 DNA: TGTGCCAGCAGCGTAGAGCTGGGGCCCTATGGCTACACCTTC.

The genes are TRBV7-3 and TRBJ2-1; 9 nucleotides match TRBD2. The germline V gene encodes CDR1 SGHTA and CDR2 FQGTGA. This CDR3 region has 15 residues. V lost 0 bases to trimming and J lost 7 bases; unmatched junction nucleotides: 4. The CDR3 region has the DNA TGTGCCAGCAGCTTAACCGGCGGGGGGGCTAATGAGCAGTTCTTC. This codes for CASSLTGGGANEQFF.